These 10 T cell receptor beta chains came from one sample sequenced in a study of T-cell memory formation after mild COVID-19. TCRdb itself ran the 5' RACE reads through MiXCR, one entry per CDR3 protein. This table holds roughly 400,000 distinct CDR3 sequences, roughly 18% found once. The sequenced material came from PBMCs or a T cell subset sorted from them (not recorded which). Receptor source: a man between 18 and 35 years old who had mild COVID-19 (a few samples of this study predate the infection). Cell type and time point are not known.

The V gene is TRBV7-6, the J gene TRBJ1-2, with D perhaps matching TRBD1 (6 bases). V dropped 2 bases and J dropped 6 bases, with 13 bases sitting between them. Germline CDR1 is SGHVS and CDR2 is FNYEAQ. The length of the CDR3 is 14 residues. CDR3 nucleotides: TGTGCCAGCAGCTTAACCACAGGGCTAGATGGCTACACCTTC. It encodes CASSLTTGLDGYTF.

The CDR3 reads CASSQAEGTDTQYF. The CDR3 nucleotides read TGTGCCAGCAGTCAGGCGGAAGGCACAGATACGCAGTATTTT. This chain links TRBV12-3 or TRBV12-4 with TRBJ2-3; D remains unclear. V was trimmed by 5 bases and J by 1 base, leaving 10 bases between them. The length of the CDR3 is 14 residues.

V and J are TRBV2 and TRBJ2-7; 8 nucleotides agree with TRBD1. Looked up from germline, CDR1 is SNHLY and CDR2 is FYNNEI. The V segment lost 4 bases and the J segment 6 bases; nucleotides outside the gene matches: 8. CDR3 size: 14 residues. The CDR3 bases are TGTGCCAGCAGTGGACAGGGGATGGTGCTCGAGCAGTACGTC. Its protein is CASSGQGMVLEQYV.

This clonotype was detected a few times. The chain combines TRBV5-6 with TRBJ2-3; 9 nucleotides line up with TRBD1. CDR3 length: 16 residues. Germline V gene sequence: CDR1 SGHDT, CDR2 YYEEEE. After removal of 1 base from V and 4 bases from J, the junction contained 7 bases not matched to a gene. CDR3 sequence (DNA): TGTGCCAGCAGCTTGACGCCAAGACAGGGGGCAGATACGCAGTATTTT. Its translation: CASSLTPRQGADTQYF.

This clonotype showed up just a few times. J is TRBJ2-7 and V is TRBV7-8; weak D call: TRBD2 (5 bases). This CDR3 spans 12 amino acids. In germline, CDR1 is SGHVS, CDR2 FQNEAQ. V lost 5 bases to trimming and J lost 5 bases, with 10 bases between them. CDR3 nucleotides: TGTGCCAGCAGCGTCCGGGGTGACGAGCAGTACTTC. Amino acids: CASSVRGDEQYF.

This clonotype came up a few times. The chain is built from TRBV4-1 and TRBJ1-2; D is undetermined. The germline V and J ends were trimmed by 0 bases and 4 bases, with 9 bases remaining between them. The germline V gene encodes CDR1 MGHRA and CDR2 YSYEKL. The CDR3 sequence is 14 residues long. CDR3 protein: CASSQDHSRYGYTF. Here the CDR3 DNA reads TGCGCCAGCAGCCAAGATCATTCCCGCTATGGCTACACCTTC.

The J gene is TRBJ2-1, the V gene TRBV7-7; 14 bases map to TRBD2. Per the germline V gene, CDR1 is SSHAT and CDR2 is FNYEAQ (reference sequence). The ends lost 3 bases at V and 8 bases at J; junction bases unmatched: 6. The CDR3 has 16 residues. CDR3 sequence: CASSFGEGLAGDEQFF. The CDR3 DNA reads as TGTGCCAGCAGCTTCGGAGAGGGACTAGCGGGAGATGAGCAGTTCTTC.

This chain links TRBV7-2 with TRBJ2-5; D not resolved. The CDR3 extends over 14 amino acids. The germline CDR1 and CDR2 sequences are SGHTA and FQGNSA. V lost 1 base and J lost 3, with 9 bases in between. The CDR3 DNA is TGTGCCAGCAGCTTAGGGGCCCACGAAGAGACCCAGTACTTC. Translated: CASSLGAHEETQYF.

This rearrangement joins TRBV20-1 to TRBJ1-2; TRBD1 matches 7 bases. Trimming cost V 4 bases and J 1 base; bases outside gene matches: 6. The CDR3 spans 14 residues. The germline gives CDR1 DFQATT, CDR2 SNEGSKA (reference sequence). The CDR3 DNA reads as TGCAGTGCTACGCGGACAGGAATTAACTATGGCTACACCTTC. This gives the protein CSATRTGINYGYTF.

This chain joins TRBV7-2 and TRBJ1-6; D unclear. This CDR3 is 13 amino acids long. Germline CDR1 is SGHTA and CDR2 is FQGNSA. Between the trimmed V and J ends, which lost 1 base and 10 bases, there was a span of 8 bases. The CDR3 bases are TGTGCCAGCAGCTTAGTGGAGGACTCACCCCTCCACTTT. It yields the protein CASSLVEDSPLHF.